Shown below are 20 T cell receptor beta chains from a single sample sequenced in a study of T cell repertoires in cytomegalovirus infection. A single record per CDR3 protein comes from TCRdb applying MiXCR to the reads. This table holds a few hundred thousand distinct CDR3 sequences, about 42% found once. Their antigen targets remain unknown. Sequenced here: cultured PBMCs, sampled from culture after CMV antigen stimulation. Receptors originate from a human donor in good health (CMV status not recorded). Some clones in this sample may be carry-over from other donors' samples.

The CDR3 loop is CASSQKGGSFADTQYF. The DNA of the CDR3 is TGTGCCAGCAGCCAAAAGGGGGGGAGCTTCGCAGATACGCAGTATTTT. The chain recombines TRBV4-2 with TRBJ2-3, with D possibly matching TRBD2 (7 bases). The germline V gene encodes CDR1 LGHNA and CDR2 YNFKEQ. This CDR3 spans 16 amino acids. Deletions cut 2 bases from V and 4 bases from J, with 16 bases between.

The chain joins TRBV11-2 to TRBJ1-6, with no clear D. Trimming pared 3 bases from V and 9 bases from J, leaving 9 bases between. This CDR3 spans 13 amino acids. Per the germline V gene, CDR1 is SGHAT and CDR2 is FQNNGV. This CDR3 is CASSLGWSSPLHF. In DNA, the CDR3 is TGTGCCAGCAGCTTGGGGTGGAGTTCACCCCTCCACTTT. The complete variable domain, with remaining parts taken from reference TRBV11-2 and TRBJ1-6, reads EAGVAQSPRYKIIEKRQSVAFWCNPISGHATLYWYQQILGQGPKLLIQFQNNGVVDDSQLPKDRFSAERLKGVDSTLKIQPAKLEDSAVYLCASSLGWSSPLHFGNGTRLTVT.

This rearrangement joins TRBV11-2 to TRBJ2-7, with TRBD2 identical over 7 bases. This CDR3 region has 16 residues. J lost 0 bases, V lost 2 bases, and 7 bases had no gene match. Per the germline V gene, CDR1 is SGHAT and CDR2 is FQNNGV. CDR3 residues: CASSLFGGRDSYEQYF. CDR3 in DNA: TGTGCCAGCAGCTTATTTGGTGGGAGGGACTCCTACGAGCAGTACTTC.

This clonotype occurred once. This chain links TRBV7-2 with TRBJ2-5; D possibly corresponds to TRBD2 (6 bases). Germline values: CDR1 SGHTA, CDR2 FQGNSA. Trimming left V 5 bases short and J 4 bases short, with 20 bases between. There are 16 residues in the CDR3. Here the CDR3 DNA reads TGTGCCAGCAGCCTCGGGGCCGGGAGTTCGGGAGAGACCCAGTACTTC. Its protein is CASSLGAGSSGETQYF.

Written as DNA, the CDR3 is TGTGCCAGCAGTCCCCAACGACAGGGTTGGGATGAGCAGTTCTTC. Encoded protein: CASSPQRQGWDEQFF. The rearrangement links TRBV27 to TRBJ2-1, with TRBD1 identical over 7 bases. Germline V gives CDR1 MNHEY, CDR2 SMNVEV (reference sequence). Losses at the gene ends were 5 bases for V and 8 bases for J; bases not matched to a gene: 12. There are 15 residues in the CDR3.

Notes on this clonotype: Germline is not matched at one junction end, which may reflect a read error. The gene calls are TRBV4-1 and TRBJ2-3, with 9 bases lining up with TRBD1. The CDR3 runs 15 residues. In germline, CDR1 is MGHRA, CDR2 YSYEKL. The chain's CDR3 is CASSQVGDREDTQYF. The CDR3 region has the DNA TGTGCCAGCAGCCAAGTTGGGGACAGGGAAGATACGCAGTATTTT.

The table lists this clonotype with a few counts. CDR3 DNA sequence: TGTGCCAGCAGCTCCCTATCAGGATCGGCGGGAGGGCTGGCGGGGGAGACCCAGTACTTC. Encoded protein: CASSSLSGSAGGLAGETQYF. The rearrangement links TRBV7-2 to TRBJ2-5, with TRBD2 identical over 9 bases. In germline, CDR1 is SGHTA, CDR2 FQGNSA. The trim removed 4 bases at V and 5 bases at J, leaving 23 bases unmatched. This CDR3 spans 20 amino acids. Full variable domain (rest looked up from reference TRBV7-2 and TRBJ2-5): GAGVSQSPSNKVTEKGKDVELRCDPISGHTALYWYRQSLGQGLEFLIYFQGNSAPDKSGLPSDRFSAERTGGSVSTLTIQRTQQEDSAVYLCASSSLSGSAGGLAGETQYFGPGTRLLVL.

The chain joins TRBV10-3 to TRBJ2-3; 9 nucleotides match TRBD2. The germline V gene has CDR1 ENHRY and CDR2 SYGVKD. V was pared by 1 base and J by 1 base, with 6 bases of the junction left unmatched. This CDR3 has 17 amino acids. Written as DNA, the CDR3 is TGTGCCATCAGTGAGTTCCCCATAGCGGGGGGCACAGATACGCAGTATTTT. Protein sequence: CAISEFPIAGGTDTQYF.

This clonotype was observed a single time. The chain links TRBV19 to TRBJ1-1; D may be TRBD1 (5 bases). V lost 7 bases to trimming and J lost 6 bases, with 12 bases between them. Germline assignment: CDR1 LNHDA and CDR2 SQIVND (reference sequence). CDR3 size: 12 residues. The CDR3, as DNA: TGTGCCAGTACCTACAGGACCCCTGAAGCTTTCTTT. Encoded protein: CASTYRTPEAFF.

This clonotype was seen more than once but under ten times. J is TRBJ2-1 and V is TRBV7-2; the D gene is possibly TRBD1 (7 bases). This CDR3 is built from 16 residues. In germline, CDR1 is SGHTA, CDR2 FQGNSA. Trimming pared 7 bases from V and 7 bases from J, leaving 23 bases between. Written as DNA, the CDR3 is TGTGCCAGCACCAATCAGGGGGGATCTGGGAGAAATGAGCAGTTCTTC. Translating gives CASTNQGGSGRNEQFF.

The chain recombines TRBV27 with TRBJ2-3; perhaps TRBD1 as D (6 bases). Deletions cut 6 bases from V and 6 bases from J, with 25 bases between. This CDR3 region has 17 residues. Per the germline V gene, CDR1 is MNHEY and CDR2 is SMNVEV (reference sequence). The CDR3 coding sequence is TGTGCCAGCAGAGGCCTAATCGGACAGCGGAAGGGGGATACGCAGTATTTT. Translated, it gives CASRGLIGQRKGDTQYF.

The rearrangement links TRBV7-2 to TRBJ1-1; possibly TRBD1 for D (5 bases). CDR1 and CDR2 (germline): SGHTA, FQGNSA. With 7 bases removed from V and 3 bases from J, the gap between germline ends came to 15 bases. The CDR3 runs to 14 residues. The CDR3 coding sequence is TGTGCCAGCACCCATCGGGGCGGGGACACTGAAGCTTTCTTT. This gives the protein CASTHRGGDTEAFF.

The chain is built from TRBV7-8 and TRBJ2-3; 7 bases match TRBD2. This CDR3 comprises 15 residues. Germline V gives CDR1 SGHVS, CDR2 FQNEAQ. After removal of 5 bases from V and 4 bases from J, the junction contained 9 bases not matched to a gene. CDR3: CASSKRRDYADTQYF. DNA for the CDR3: TGTGCCAGCAGCAAACGCCGGGACTACGCAGATACGCAGTATTTT.

This chain connects TRBV19 to TRBJ2-1, with 9 bases aligning to TRBD1. CDR3 length equals 15 residues. Germline loops: CDR1 LNHDA, CDR2 SQIVND (reference sequence). With V trimmed by 6 bases and J by 7 bases, 10 bases remained unmatched. The CDR3 nucleotides are TGTGCCAGTAGACAGTGGACAGGGGAAGGTAATGAGCAGTTCTTC. This codes for CASRQWTGEGNEQFF.

This clonotype was counted only a few times. J is TRBJ2-3 and V is TRBV7-2; D unclear. The V and J ends lost 5 bases and 10 bases respectively, with 13 bases between them. The CDR3 covers 12 residues. CDR1 and CDR2 (germline): SGHTA, FQGNSA. The CDR3 protein is CASSAVERAQYF. In nucleotides, the CDR3 is TGTGCCAGCAGCGCCGTGGAGCGCGCGCAGTATTTT.

The chain uses TRBV5-3 and TRBJ2-1; 10 positions agree with TRBD1. TRBV5-3 is an ORF for which the function is uncertain. This CDR3 spans 16 amino acids. Germline trimming cut 4 bases from V and 6 bases from J; bases unmatched to any gene: 10. The CDR3: CARSAPGQGRINEQFF. Here the CDR3 DNA reads TGTGCCAGAAGCGCGCCGGGACAGGGGCGTATCAATGAGCAGTTCTTC.

This chain uses TRBV7-2 with TRBJ2-7; 7 nucleotides line up with TRBD2. In germline, CDR1 is SGHTA, CDR2 FQGNSA. After removal of 5 bases from V and 0 bases from J, the junction contained 7 bases not matched to a gene. The CDR3 runs 15 residues. This CDR3 reads CASSLLAVSSYEQYF. CDR3 nucleotide sequence: TGTGCCAGCAGCCTTCTAGCGGTTAGCTCCTACGAGCAGTACTTC.

A word on this clonotype: A read error is likely here: a far larger clone is one base away. A read error is likely, as this CDR3 ends without the conserved phenylalanine or tryptophan. The chain links TRBV7-9 to TRBJ2-5; D unclear. The CDR3 extends over 11 amino acids. The ends were cut back, 3 bases at V and 4 bases at J, with 3 bases in the middle. From germline, CDR1 is SEHNR and CDR2 FQNEAQ (reference sequence). The CDR3 DNA reads TGTGCCAGCAGCTTTCGAGAGACCCAGTACTGC. Protein: CASSFRETQYC.

This chain uses TRBV6-5 with TRBJ2-2; 9 positions match TRBD2. The CDR3 is 12 residues long. Germline V gene data show CDR1 as MNHEY and CDR2 as SVGAGI. V gave up 10 bases and J gave up 5 bases; unmatched junction bases: 2. CDR3 region: CAMAGGTGELFF. For the CDR3, the DNA is TGTGCCATGGCGGGGGGGACCGGGGAGCTGTTTTTT.

This clonotype was counted a few times. The chain combines TRBV6-6 with TRBJ2-5, with 14 bases matching TRBD2. This CDR3 contains 17 residues. Unmatched junction bases numbered 9, after V lost 5 bases and J lost 4 bases. Germline-derived CDR1 and CDR2 are MNHNY and SVGAGI (reference sequence). The CDR3 DNA follows: TGTGCCAGCAGTCTTCGACGACTAGCGGGGGGGCTAGAGACCCAGTACTTC. Protein product: CASSLRRLAGGLETQYF.